The 16 T cell receptor beta chains below were found in one sample sequenced in a study of T-cell memory formation after mild COVID-19. Via MiXCR, TCRdb re-called the 5' RACE reads, giving one row per CDR3 protein. This sample has approximately 180,000 distinct CDR3 sequences; 16% occur once, and the top ten carry more than 2%. Source material: PBMCs or a T cell subset sorted from them (not recorded which). The source is an adult woman who had mild COVID-19 (a few samples of this study predate the infection). Cell type and time point are not known.

This clonotype was counted ten times or more. The chain couples TRBV7-2 to TRBJ1-5, with D unresolved. The V end was cut by 5 bases, the J end by 4 bases, with 12 bases between. Germline values: CDR1 SGHTA, CDR2 FQGNSA. The CDR3 runs to 14 residues. The CDR3 is CASSAGEANQPQHF. CDR3 bases: TGTGCCAGCAGCGCCGGGGAGGCAAATCAGCCCCAGCATTTT.

Many counts were recorded for this clonotype. V gene TRBV29-1 combines with J gene TRBJ2-1; 10 positions match TRBD2. CDR3 length: 15 amino acids. CDR1 is SQVTM and CDR2 is ANQGSEA in the germline V gene. V lost 7 bases to trimming and J lost 4 bases; unmatched junction nucleotides: 10. The CDR3 spells CSGRTGTSVYNEQFF. The DNA of the CDR3 is TGCAGCGGTCGGACCGGGACTAGCGTTTACAATGAGCAGTTCTTC.

This chain links TRBV14 with TRBJ1-1, with 9 positions matching TRBD1. Germline V gives CDR1 SGHDN, CDR2 FVKESK. The CDR3 contains 17 residues. The junction had 11 bases not matched to a gene; V was cut back by 5 bases and J by 1 base. In DNA form, the CDR3 reads TGTGCCAGCAGCACAGACAGGGGGAACATCTGGAACACTGAAGCTTTCTTT. Translation gives CASSTDRGNIWNTEAFF. Variable domain in full (rest from reference TRBV14 and TRBJ1-1): EAGVTQFPSHSVIEKGQTVTLRCDPISGHDNLYWYRRVMGKEIKFLLHFVKESKQDESGMPNNRFLAERTGGTYSTLKVQPAELEDSGVYFCASSTDRGNIWNTEAFFGQGTRLTVV.

The chain carries TRBV29-1 and TRBJ2-3; D is unclear. The CDR3 totals 12 residues. The germline CDR1 and CDR2 sequences are SQVTM and ANQGSEA. The ends were cut back, 7 bases at V and 1 base at J, with 9 bases in the middle. In DNA form, the CDR3 reads TGCAGCGCTACACGGGGCACAGATACGCAGTATTTT. Amino acids: CSATRGTDTQYF.

In nucleotides, the CDR3 is TGCAGTGCTAGAGATCCCCGGGTGGCTAGCGGGGGTAGCACAGATACGCAGTATTTT. This encodes CSARDPRVASGGSTDTQYF. The rearrangement joins TRBV20-1 to TRBJ2-3, with 10 bases identical to TRBD2. CDR3 size: 19 residues. In germline, CDR1 is DFQATT, CDR2 SNEGSKA (reference sequence). The trim removed 0 bases at V and 0 bases at J, leaving 12 bases unmatched.

The chain joins TRBV4-1 to TRBJ2-2; 8 positions agree with TRBD2. The CDR3 contains 16 residues. V lost 5 bases to trimming and J lost 7 bases; unmatched junction nucleotides: 12. Germline CDR1 and CDR2: MGHRA and YSYEKL. The CDR3 here is CASSKLAERRGGELFF. For the CDR3, the DNA is TGCGCCAGCAGCAAACTAGCGGAGCGTAGGGGCGGGGAGCTGTTTTTT.

The chain uses TRBV12-3 or TRBV12-4 and TRBJ2-7; 8 nucleotides align to TRBD1. Losses at the gene ends were 4 bases for V and 2 bases for J; bases not matched to a gene: 4. This CDR3 contains 14 residues. This CDR3 reads CASSSGTGAYEQYF. CDR3 nucleotides: TGTGCCAGCAGTTCCGGGACAGGAGCCTACGAGCAGTACTTC.

The chain recombines TRBV10-3 with TRBJ2-2; TRBD1 or TRBD2 may be the D gene (5 bases each). The CDR3 is made up of 13 amino acids. Germline loops: CDR1 ENHRY, CDR2 SYGVKD. V was pared by 4 bases and J by 6 bases, with 9 bases between. Here the CDR3 reads CAISVTGPGELFF. The CDR3 DNA sequence: TGTGCCATCAGTGTTACGGGGCCCGGGGAGCTGTTTTTT.

This chain links TRBV29-1 with TRBJ1-2; 7 bases align to TRBD1. Germline lookup yields CDR1 SQVTM and CDR2 ANQGSEA. Trimming removed 6 bases from V and 0 bases from J; junction bases left unmatched: 7. This CDR3 comprises 14 residues. CDR3 in amino acids: CSVALGTANYGYTF. CDR3 nucleotides: TGCAGCGTAGCCCTCGGGACAGCTAACTATGGCTACACCTTC.

The chain has TRBV30 and TRBJ2-7; D may be TRBD1 (5 bases). The CDR3 runs 12 residues. The V gene lost 2 bases and the J gene lost 2 bases, with 7 bases spanning the gap. Germline-derived CDR1 and CDR2 are GTSNPN and SVGIG (reference sequence). Written as DNA, the CDR3 is TGTGCCTGGAGTCCACAGGCCTACGAGCAGTACTTC. It translates to CAWSPQAYEQYF.

This chain joins TRBV7-8 and TRBJ1-5; D unclear. The CDR3 loop spans 15 amino acids. Germline lookup yields CDR1 SGHVS and CDR2 FQNEAQ. V was shortened by 2 bases and J by 5 bases, with 13 bases between the two germline ends. The CDR3 sequence is CASSLSARAYQPQHF. DNA for the CDR3: TGTGCCAGCAGCTTATCGGCCCGGGCTTATCAGCCCCAGCATTTT.

This clonotype appeared a few times. The rearrangement links TRBV7-9 to TRBJ2-7, with D uncertain. Trimming took off 4 bases at V and 3 bases at J, with 7 bases between the two ends. From germline, CDR1 is SEHNR and CDR2 FQNEAQ (reference sequence). This CDR3 spans 12 amino acids. The CDR3 sequence: CASSSRNYEQYF. CDR3 DNA sequence: TGTGCCAGCAGCTCCCGCAACTACGAGCAGTACTTC.

The chain uses TRBV7-8 and TRBJ2-1; D possibly corresponds to TRBD2 (6 bases). The V end was cut by 5 bases, the J end by 5 bases, with 16 bases between. The germline gives CDR1 SGHVS, CDR2 FQNEAQ. This CDR3 contains 15 residues. CDR3 residues: CASSPRGARHNEQFF. The CDR3 DNA reads TGTGCCAGCAGCCCCCGCGGGGCCCGACACAATGAGCAGTTCTTC.

This clonotype was counted once. The J gene is TRBJ1-2, the V gene TRBV5-1; possibly TRBD1 for D (5 bases). The CDR3 has 14 residues. V shed 0 bases and J shed 8 bases, with 14 bases lying between them. CDR1 is SGHRS, CDR2 YFSETQ, per germline. CDR3 nucleotide sequence: TGCGCCAGCAGCTTGGCGATGAGGGGCAAAGGCTACACCTTC. Protein product: CASSLAMRGKGYTF.

The chain uses TRBV6-2 or TRBV6-3 and TRBJ2-7; 12 bases are a match to TRBD2. The V gene end was trimmed by 2 bases and the J gene end by 1 base; junction bases not matched to a gene: 6. The germline CDR1 and CDR2 sequences are MNHEY and SVGEGT. The CDR3 sequence is 17 residues long. The CDR3 spells CASSYRTSGTLSYEQYF. The DNA of the CDR3 is TGTGCCAGCAGTTACAGGACTAGCGGGACCTTATCCTACGAGCAGTACTTC.

This chain uses TRBV7-2 with TRBJ2-3; D uncertain. CDR1 and CDR2 from the germline V gene are SGHTA and FQGNSA. The CDR3 totals 13 residues. Trimming pared 4 bases from V and 5 bases from J, leaving 10 bases between. This CDR3 reads CASSSLVGDTQYF. The CDR3 coding sequence is TGTGCCAGCAGCTCCCTGGTGGGAGATACGCAGTATTTT.